Many counts were recorded for the clone carrying this T cell receptor (beta chain). Its antigen is not identified. Both TRBC1 and TRBC2 were covered by a beta constant-region primer of two equimolar oligonucleotides. Ligated cDNA was amplified by four rounds of PCR with nested alpha and beta constant-region primers and SP2. A 12-nucleotide UMI and the SP2 primer were added to the cDNA 3' end by oligonucleotide ligation. TCRdb used MiXCR to reprocess the UMI-ligation and nested PCR reads, holding one entry per CDR3 protein. The sample holds about 90,000 distinct CDR3 sequences; roughly 12% are singletons and the top ten take more than 0.11%. V was shortened by 5 bases and J by 4 bases, with 10 bases between the two germline ends. Germline V CDR1 and CDR2: SGHTA, FQGNSA. There are 13 residues in the CDR3. This sample stems from a study of naive and memory T cell subsets. Overall study findings and caveats: A few larger clonotypes appeared in naive repertoires, especially CD8, possibly memory cells re-expressing CD45RA.

The TCR comes from a human donor in good health. Sample: naive CD4+ T cells from blood. The chain combines TRBV7-2 with TRBJ2-3; a possible D gene is TRBD2 (6 bases). CDR3 nucleotides: TGTGCCAGCAGCCGACTAGTTTCAGATACGCAGTATTTT. It specifies CASSRLVSDTQYF.